These 17 T cell receptor beta chains share one sample of origin, sequenced in a study of T cell changes during pregnancy in multiple sclerosis. TCRdb's copy holds only in-frame clones and misses some; the assay was immunoSEQ multiplex PCR. Of around 40,000 clones in the sample, around 92% were seen once. Sequenced material: CD8+ T cells from peripheral blood mononuclear cells, taken before pregnancy. The receptors stem from a female donor with multiple sclerosis, enrolled in a pregnancy study.

This clone has just one count. The same CDR3 also results from other DNA sequences found in this sample. The chain joins TRBV5-1 to TRBJ2-7, with unresolved D. CDR1 SGHRS and CDR2 YFSETQ come from the germline V gene. This CDR3 comprises 13 residues. V was pared by 0 bases and J by 0 bases, with 4 bases between. In DNA form, the CDR3 reads TGCGCCAGCAGCTTGGGTAGCTCCTACGAGCAGTACTTC. This gives the protein CASSLGSSYEQYF.

The V gene is TRBV29-1, the J gene TRBJ2-1; D is ambiguous. Germline V gene data show CDR1 as SQVTM and CDR2 as ANQGSEA. CDR3 length equals 11 residues. The V end lost 7 bases, the J end lost 6 bases, and 10 bases lay between the germline ends. The CDR3 region is CSAPRSNEQFF. The CDR3 DNA follows: TGCAGCGCACCCCGTAGCAATGAGCAGTTCTTC.

The J gene is TRBJ2-5, the V gene TRBV5-4; 14 bases fit TRBD2. The CDR3 extends over 16 amino acids. Germline V gene data show CDR1 as SGHNT and CDR2 as YYREEE (reference sequence). V lost 4 bases to trimming and J lost 3 bases; unmatched junction nucleotides: 5. The CDR3 loop reads CASSLGLAGGKETQYF. In nucleotides, the CDR3 is TGTGCCAGCAGCCTAGGACTAGCGGGGGGTAAAGAGACCCAGTACTTC.

This clone has more than one count but fewer than ten. The CDR3 coding sequence is TGTGCCAGCAGCTTAGCGGGGGGGCTCGAGGAAAAACTGTTTTTT. Its translation is CASSLAGGLEEKLFF. The chain joins TRBV7-9 to TRBJ1-4; possible D gene TRBD1, 6 bases. Germline loops: CDR1 SEHNR, CDR2 FQNEAQ (reference sequence). The V gene lost 0 bases and the J gene lost 8 bases, with 13 bases spanning the gap. The CDR3 is made up of 15 amino acids.

This sequence joins TRBV14 and TRBJ2-3, with 14 bases aligning to TRBD2. Germline-derived CDR1 and CDR2 are SGHDN and FVKESK. This CDR3 region has 17 residues. V lost 4 bases, J lost 4 bases, and 7 bases stayed unmatched. The CDR3 sequence: CASSLWGLAGVPDTQYF. CDR3 nucleotides: TGTGCCAGCAGCCTTTGGGGACTAGCGGGAGTCCCAGATACGCAGTATTTT.

V usage is TRBV2 and J usage is TRBJ2-1, with 7 nucleotides matching TRBD1. The V gene end was trimmed by 9 bases and the J gene end by 7 bases; junction bases not matched to a gene: 3. CDR3 length: 11 residues. CDR1 is SNHLY, CDR2 FYNNEI, per germline. CDR3 amino acids: CARRQGNEQFF. The CDR3 nucleotides are TGTGCCAGACGACAGGGTAATGAGCAGTTCTTC.

V and J are TRBV29-1 and TRBJ1-1; 7 bases map to TRBD1. CDR3 length equals 12 residues. The V segment lost 7 bases and the J segment 5 bases; nucleotides outside the gene matches: 7. Looked up from germline, CDR1 is SQVTM and CDR2 is ANQGSEA. Here the CDR3 DNA reads TGCAGCGCCACAGGGGTTAAGACTGAAGCTTTCTTT. Translated, it gives CSATGVKTEAFF.

The gene calls are TRBV5-1 and TRBJ2-1; 8 nucleotides agree with TRBD2. With V trimmed by 0 bases and J by 5 bases, 1 base remained unmatched. The V gene's germline CDR1 is SGHRS and CDR2 YFSETQ. The CDR3 loop spans 14 amino acids. The CDR3 protein is CASSLERENNEQFF. DNA for the CDR3: TGCGCCAGCAGCTTGGAGCGGGAGAACAATGAGCAGTTCTTC.

The V gene is TRBV5-1, the J gene TRBJ2-3; TRBD2 matches 8 bases. This CDR3 spans 17 amino acids. CDR1 is SGHRS and CDR2 is YFSETQ in the germline V gene. V trimming: 4 bases; J trimming: 0 bases; junction bases outside the gene matches: 10. For the CDR3, the DNA is TGCGCCAGCAGCCCGGGACTAGGGACCCTTAGCACAGATACGCAGTATTTT. Translating gives CASSPGLGTLSTDTQYF.

This chain connects TRBV6-1 to TRBJ2-5; D ambiguous. The CDR3 sequence is 14 residues long. The germline V gene has CDR1 MNHNS and CDR2 SASEGT. V lost 10 bases, J lost 1 base, and 16 bases lay in between. DNA of the CDR3: TGTGCCACCCAGACTTTAGAACTCCAAGAGACCCAGTACTTC. Residues: CATQTLELQETQYF.

The chain joins TRBV2 to TRBJ1-1, with TRBD1 as a possible D gene (5 bases). CDR3 length equals 16 residues. V gave up 4 bases and J gave up 4 bases, with 19 bases separating them. Germline V gene lookup returns CDR1 SNHLY and CDR2 FYNNEI. CDR3 bases: TGTGCCAGCAGTGGTCGGTCGTATGGGGCCACCACTGAAGCTTTCTTT. Translating gives CASSGRSYGATTEAFF.

In nucleotides, the CDR3 is TGTGCCAGCAGCCCAACTAGCGGGACCTACAATGAGCAGTTCTTC. This gives the protein CASSPTSGTYNEQFF. J is TRBJ2-1 and V is TRBV5-5, with 10 bases identical to TRBD2. This CDR3 region has 15 residues. Germline CDR1 and CDR2: SGHKS and YYEKEE (reference sequence). With V trimmed by 4 bases and J by 2 bases, 3 bases remained unmatched.

The J gene is TRBJ1-4, the V gene TRBV7-2; TRBD1 matches 9 bases. Germline loops: CDR1 SGHTA, CDR2 FQGNSA. This CDR3 comprises 15 residues. V trimming: 1 base; J trimming: 8 bases; junction bases outside the gene matches: 5. CDR3 amino acids: CASSLDRGRKEKLFF. In DNA, the CDR3 is TGTGCCAGCAGCTTAGACAGGGGGCGGAAGGAAAAACTGTTTTTT. Together with reference TRBV7-2 and TRBJ1-4, the CDR3 gives the full variable domain: GAGVSQSPSNKVTEKGKDVELRCDPISGHTALYWYRQSLGQGLEFLIYFQGNSAPDKSGLPSDRFSAERTGGSVSTLTIQRTQQEDSAVYLCASSLDRGRKEKLFFGSGTQLSVL.

V and J are TRBV5-4 and TRBJ2-2, with D possibly being TRBD2 (6 bases). In germline, CDR1 is SGHNT, CDR2 YYREEE (reference sequence). Trimming took 3 bases from V and 5 from J, leaving 8 bases between them. The CDR3 spans 13 residues. The chain's CDR3 is CASSSRGTGELFF. The DNA of the CDR3 is TGTGCCAGCAGCTCACGGGGGACCGGGGAGCTGTTTTTT.

The J gene is TRBJ1-2, the V gene TRBV9; D is unclear. The CDR3 totals 12 residues. Germline assignment: CDR1 SGDLS and CDR2 YYNGEE. Trimming shortened V by 2 bases and J by 4 bases, and 6 bases separated the two germline ends. CDR3 nucleotides: TGTGCCAGCAGCGTTTACAGCTATGGCTACACCTTC. It translates to CASSVYSYGYTF.

This clone was counted a single time. This chain links TRBV11-2 with TRBJ2-7; TRBD2 matches 10 bases. Germline-derived CDR1 and CDR2 are SGHAT and FQNNGV. Losses at the gene ends were 4 bases for V and 3 bases for J; bases not matched to a gene: 3. The CDR3 spans 14 residues. The CDR3: CASSSRTSGYEQYF. The CDR3 region has the DNA TGTGCCAGCAGCTCGAGGACTAGCGGCTACGAGCAGTACTTC.

The V gene is TRBV14, the J gene TRBJ2-7; D might be TRBD1 (6 bases). CDR3 length: 15 amino acids. Trimming left V 2 bases short and J 2 bases short, with 13 bases between. From germline, CDR1 is SGHDN and CDR2 FVKESK. Written as DNA, the CDR3 is TGTGCCAGCAGCCAAAAGGGGGTTTTGGCCTACGAGCAGTACTTC. Translated: CASSQKGVLAYEQYF.